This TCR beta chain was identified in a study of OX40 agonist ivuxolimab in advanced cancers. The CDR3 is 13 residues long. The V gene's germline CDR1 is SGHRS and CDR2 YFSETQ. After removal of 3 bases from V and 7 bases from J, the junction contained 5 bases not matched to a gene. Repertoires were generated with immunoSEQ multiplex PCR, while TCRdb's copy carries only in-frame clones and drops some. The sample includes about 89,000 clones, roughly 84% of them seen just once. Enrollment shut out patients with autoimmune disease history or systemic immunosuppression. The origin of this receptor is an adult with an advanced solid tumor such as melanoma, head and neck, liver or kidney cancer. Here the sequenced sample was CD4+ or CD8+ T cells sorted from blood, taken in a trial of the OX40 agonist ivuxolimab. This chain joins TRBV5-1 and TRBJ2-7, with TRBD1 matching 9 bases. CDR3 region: CASSSGQGAEQYF. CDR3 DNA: TGCGCCAGCAGCTCGGGACAGGGAGCAGAGCAGTACTTC.